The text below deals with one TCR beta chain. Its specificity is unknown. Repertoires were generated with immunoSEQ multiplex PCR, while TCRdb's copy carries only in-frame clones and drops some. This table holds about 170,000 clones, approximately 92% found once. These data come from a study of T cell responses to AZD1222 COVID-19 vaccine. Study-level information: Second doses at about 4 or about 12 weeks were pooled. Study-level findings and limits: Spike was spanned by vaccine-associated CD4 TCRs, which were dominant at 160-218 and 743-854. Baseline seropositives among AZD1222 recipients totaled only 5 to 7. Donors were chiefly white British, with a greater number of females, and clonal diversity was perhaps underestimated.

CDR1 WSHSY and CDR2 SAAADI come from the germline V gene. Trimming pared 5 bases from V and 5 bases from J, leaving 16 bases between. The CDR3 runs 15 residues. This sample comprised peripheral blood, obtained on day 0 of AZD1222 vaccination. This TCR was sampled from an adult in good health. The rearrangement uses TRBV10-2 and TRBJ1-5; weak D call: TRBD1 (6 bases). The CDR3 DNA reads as TGCGCCAGCAGTCCACAGGGAGGGTGGTATCAGCCCCAGCATTTT. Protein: CASSPQGGWYQPQHF.